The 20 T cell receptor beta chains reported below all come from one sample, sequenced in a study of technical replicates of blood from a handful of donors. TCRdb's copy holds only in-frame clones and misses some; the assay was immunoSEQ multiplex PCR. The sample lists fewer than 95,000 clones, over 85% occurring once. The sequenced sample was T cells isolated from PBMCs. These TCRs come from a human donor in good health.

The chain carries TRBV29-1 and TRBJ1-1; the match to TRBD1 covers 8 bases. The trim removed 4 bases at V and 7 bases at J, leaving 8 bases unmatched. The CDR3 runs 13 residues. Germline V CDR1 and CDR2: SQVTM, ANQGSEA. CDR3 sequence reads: CSVVVPDRGEAFF. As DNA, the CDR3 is TGCAGCGTTGTTGTCCCCGACAGGGGTGAAGCTTTCTTT. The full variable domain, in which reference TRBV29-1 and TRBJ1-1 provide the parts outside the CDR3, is SAVISQKPSRDICQRGTSLTIQCQVDSQVTMMFWYRQQPGQSLTLIATANQGSEATYESGFVIDKFPISRPNLTFSTLTVSNMSPEDSSIYLCSVVVPDRGEAFFGQGTRLTVV.

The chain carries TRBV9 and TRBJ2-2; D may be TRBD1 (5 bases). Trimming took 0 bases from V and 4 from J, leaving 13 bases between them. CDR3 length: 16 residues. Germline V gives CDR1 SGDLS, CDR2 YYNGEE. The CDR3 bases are TGTGCCAGCAGCGTAGGGGGCGGCGCGCGCACCGGGGAGCTGTTTTTT. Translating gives CASSVGGGARTGELFF.

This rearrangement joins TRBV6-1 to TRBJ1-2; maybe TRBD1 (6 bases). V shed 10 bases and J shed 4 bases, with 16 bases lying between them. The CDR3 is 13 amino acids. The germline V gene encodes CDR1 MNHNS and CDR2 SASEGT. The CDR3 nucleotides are TGTGCCAACTACCGAGGGGGGGCCTATGGCTACACCTTC. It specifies CANYRGGAYGYTF.

The CDR3 coding sequence is TGTGCCAGCGGGCGGGAGGATAGGGACGAGCAGTACTTC. Amino acids: CASGREDRDEQYF. The chain has TRBV6-5 and TRBJ2-7; 8 bases align to TRBD2. V trimming: 8 bases; J trimming: 5 bases; junction bases outside the gene matches: 8. The germline V gene has CDR1 MNHEY and CDR2 SVGAGI. The length of the CDR3 is 13 residues.

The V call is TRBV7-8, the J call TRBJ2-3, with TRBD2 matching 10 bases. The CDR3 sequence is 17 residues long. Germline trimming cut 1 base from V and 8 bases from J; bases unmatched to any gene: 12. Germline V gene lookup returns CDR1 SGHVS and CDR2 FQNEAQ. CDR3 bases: TGTGCCAGCAGCTTAGGATATCCAGCGGGAGGGCAGGGTACGCAGTATTTT. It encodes CASSLGYPAGGQGTQYF.

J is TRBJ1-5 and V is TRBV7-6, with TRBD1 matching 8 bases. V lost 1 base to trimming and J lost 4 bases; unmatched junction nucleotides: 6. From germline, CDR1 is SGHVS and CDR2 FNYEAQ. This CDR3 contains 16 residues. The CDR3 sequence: CASSLGGQGKNQPQHF. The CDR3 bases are TGTGCCAGCAGCTTAGGAGGACAGGGAAAAAATCAGCCCCAGCATTTT.

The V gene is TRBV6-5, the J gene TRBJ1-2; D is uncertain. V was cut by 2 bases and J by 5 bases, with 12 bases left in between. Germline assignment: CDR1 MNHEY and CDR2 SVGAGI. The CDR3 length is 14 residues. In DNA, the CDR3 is TGTGCCAGCAGTTACCACCGGACTGAGTATGGCTACACCTTC. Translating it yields CASSYHRTEYGYTF.

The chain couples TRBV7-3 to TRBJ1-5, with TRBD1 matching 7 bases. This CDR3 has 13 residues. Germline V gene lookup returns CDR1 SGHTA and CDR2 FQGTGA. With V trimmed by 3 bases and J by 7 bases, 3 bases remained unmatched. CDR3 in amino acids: CASSFDRAQPQHF. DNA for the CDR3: TGTGCCAGCAGCTTCGACAGGGCCCAGCCCCAGCATTTT.

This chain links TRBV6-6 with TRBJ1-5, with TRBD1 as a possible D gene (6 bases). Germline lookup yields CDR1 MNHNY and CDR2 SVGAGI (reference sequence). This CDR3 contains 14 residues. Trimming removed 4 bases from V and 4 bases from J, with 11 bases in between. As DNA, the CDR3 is TGTGCCAGCAGTTCGTCCCAGGGGAATCAGCCCCAGCATTTT. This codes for CASSSSQGNQPQHF.

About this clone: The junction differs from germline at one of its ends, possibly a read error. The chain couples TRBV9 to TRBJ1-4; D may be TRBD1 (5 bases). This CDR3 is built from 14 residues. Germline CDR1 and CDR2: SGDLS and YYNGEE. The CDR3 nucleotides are TGTGCCAGCAGTGTAGACAGCGGTCTTGAAAAACTGTTTTTT. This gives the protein CASSVDSGLEKLFF.

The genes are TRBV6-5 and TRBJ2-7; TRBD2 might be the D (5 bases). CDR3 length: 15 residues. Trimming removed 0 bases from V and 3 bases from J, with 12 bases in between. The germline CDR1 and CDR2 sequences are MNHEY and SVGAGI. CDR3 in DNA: TGTGCCAGCAGTTACTCGCCGGGAAAGGGCTACGAGCAGTACTTC. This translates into CASSYSPGKGYEQYF.

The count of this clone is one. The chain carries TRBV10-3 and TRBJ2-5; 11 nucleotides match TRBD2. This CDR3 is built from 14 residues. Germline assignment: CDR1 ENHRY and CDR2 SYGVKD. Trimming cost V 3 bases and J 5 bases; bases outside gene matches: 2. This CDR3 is CAISELAGVETQYF. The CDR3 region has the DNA TGTGCCATCAGTGAACTAGCGGGGGTCGAGACCCAGTACTTC.

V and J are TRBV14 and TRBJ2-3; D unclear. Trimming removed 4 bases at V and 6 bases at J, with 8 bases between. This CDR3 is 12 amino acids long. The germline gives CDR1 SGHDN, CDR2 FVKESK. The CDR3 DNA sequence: TGTGCCAGCAGCCTTCAGGTGGATACGCAGTATTTT. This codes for CASSLQVDTQYF.

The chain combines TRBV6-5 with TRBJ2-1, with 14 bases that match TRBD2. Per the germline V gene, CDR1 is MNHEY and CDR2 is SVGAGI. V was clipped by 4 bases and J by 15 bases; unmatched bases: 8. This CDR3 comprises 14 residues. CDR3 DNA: TGTGCCAGCAGTTCGGGGACTAGCGGGAGAGGAGGGTTCTTC. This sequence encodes CASSSGTSGRGGFF.

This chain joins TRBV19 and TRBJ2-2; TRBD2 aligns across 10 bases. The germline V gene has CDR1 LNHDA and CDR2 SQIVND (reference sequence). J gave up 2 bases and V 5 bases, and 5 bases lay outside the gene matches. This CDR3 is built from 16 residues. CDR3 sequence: CASSPSGGVNTGELFF. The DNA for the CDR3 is TGTGCCAGTAGTCCTAGCGGGGGAGTTAACACCGGGGAGCTGTTTTTT.

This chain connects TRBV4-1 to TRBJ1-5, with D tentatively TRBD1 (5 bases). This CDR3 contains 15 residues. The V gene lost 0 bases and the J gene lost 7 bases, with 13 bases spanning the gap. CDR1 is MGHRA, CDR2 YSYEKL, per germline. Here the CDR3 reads CASSQDGRAMQPQHF. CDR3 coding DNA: TGCGCCAGCAGCCAAGACGGCAGGGCGATGCAGCCCCAGCATTTT.

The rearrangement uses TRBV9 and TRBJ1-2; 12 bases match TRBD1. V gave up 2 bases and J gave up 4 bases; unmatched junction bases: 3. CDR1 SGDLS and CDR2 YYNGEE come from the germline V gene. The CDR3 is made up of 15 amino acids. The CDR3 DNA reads TGTGCCAGCAGCGTGGGACAGGGGGCCGGCTATGGCTACACCTTC. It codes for CASSVGQGAGYGYTF.

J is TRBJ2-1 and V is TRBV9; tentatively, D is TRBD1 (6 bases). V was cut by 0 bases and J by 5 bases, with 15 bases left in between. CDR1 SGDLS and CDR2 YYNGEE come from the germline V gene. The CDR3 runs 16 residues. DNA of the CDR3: TGTGCCAGCAGCGTAGATCCCGGGACACGCAACAATGAGCAGTTCTTC. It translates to CASSVDPGTRNNEQFF.

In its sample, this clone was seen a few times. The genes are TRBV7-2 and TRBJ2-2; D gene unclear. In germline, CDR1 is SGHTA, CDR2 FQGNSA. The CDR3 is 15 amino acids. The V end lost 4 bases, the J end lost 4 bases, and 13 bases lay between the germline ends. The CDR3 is CASSSTDWATGELFF. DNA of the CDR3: TGTGCCAGCAGCTCCACTGATTGGGCCACCGGGGAGCTGTTTTTT.

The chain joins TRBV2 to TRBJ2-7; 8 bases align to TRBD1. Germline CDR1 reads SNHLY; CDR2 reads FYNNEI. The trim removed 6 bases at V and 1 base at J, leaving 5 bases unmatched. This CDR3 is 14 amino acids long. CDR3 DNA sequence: TGTGCCAGCAGAACGACAGGGGTTTCCTACGAGCAGTACTTC. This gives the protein CASRTTGVSYEQYF.